Included here is one T cell receptor beta chain sequence, with context. There is no known antigen for this receptor. Base qualities are missing; no much larger clone stands one base away. The data belong to a study of T cell responses to AZD1222 COVID-19 vaccine (dated by TCRdb to the early 2020s). About the investigation overall: A total of approximately 240 trial participants underwent TCR sequencing, of whom some 210 received two doses of AZD1222 and about 25 received two doses of the MenACWY control vaccine. Trial participants were enrolled by age into subgroups of 18-55, 56-69 and 70-plus years, and about 150, 27 and 61 TCR-sequenced participants, respectively, were included in these subgroups. What the authors observed across the whole study: A significant rise in spike-specific TCR breadth and depth was observed after two AZD1222 doses relative to day 0 and relative to MenACWY recipients. Conclusions about previously exposed vaccinees are limited, since just 6 or 7 AZD1222 recipients were seropositive for SARS-CoV-2 at baseline. Participants were mostly white British, with more females than males. The authors suggested clonal diversity may have been underestimated. Reportedly, almost half of the unique spike-specific TCRs recognized epitopes lying outside the regions that are mutated in the B.1.351 and B.1.1.7 variants. The vaccine-associated CD4 TCRs covered the entire spike protein, and the dominant responses fell in regions 160-218 and 743-854. Because no day 14 peak-response samples were available, the repertoires could be characterized only after the peak T cell response. The 56-69-year group was small, and its depth increase did not reach significance, likely because of low power.

The CDR3 regions of human TCRbeta chains were analyzed by immunosequencing. The paper's data handling went like this. Repertoire TCRs were matched against a reference library of SARS-CoV-2-specific TCRs generated with the MIRA antigen-specificity platform. Breadth was defined as the fraction of unique TCRs that were SARS-CoV-2-associated, and depth was defined as the fraction of total T cells that were SARS-CoV-2-associated. Each spike-specific TCR was assigned to its reactive spike region and to a CD4 or CD8 class using the MIRA data. Log10-transformed breadth and depth values were compared by one-way ANOVA with Sidak's multiple comparisons tests. The table was pulled from immuneACCESS by TCRdb, which kept in-frame rearrangements only. Such tables lose some clones; where checked, under half of the loss comes from unresolved V genes, and the rest has no known cause. Clone size and V and J calls were adopted from that table, with D and trimming inferred from the DNA. This sample is represented by 100,000 to 130,000 clones; about nine tenths of them were singletons. The ten largest clones add up to about 9.1% of the sample.

The sample's time point, from its label and the paper: about 28 days (+/-7) after the second vaccine dose. AZD1222 recipients whose second dose came at about 4 weeks and those whose second dose came at about 12 weeks were combined into one group, since spike-specific TCR depth and breadth did not differ between the two schedules. The vaccinee samples were drawn from two UK trials, COV001 and COV002, one of which was a single-blind randomized controlled phase 2/3 trial testing AZD1222 (ChAdOx1 nCoV-19) in healthy adults. For TCRbeta chain sequencing, PBMC samples were collected from trial participants at day 0 and at day 28 after the second dose. At the junction V is shortened by 5 bases and J by 2 bases; bases outside the gene matches: 8. Per the germline V gene (reference sequence), SGHNT is the CDR1 and YYREEE is the CDR2. The CDR3 measures 15 amino acids from cysteine to phenylalanine. The CDR3 DNA has 45 bases and is translated from base 1.

The sample here was peripheral blood, taken 28 days after the second AZD1222 dose. The TCR comes from an adult who received the AZD1222 COVID-19 vaccine. The chain is assembled from TRBV5-4 and TRBJ2-7; TRBD2 lines up with 9 middle nucleotides. The nucleotide sequence reads as follows: TGTGCCAGCAGTTCCCGGCTAGCGGGGACCTACGAGCAGTACTTC. This is translated as CASSSRLAGTYEQYF. The CDR3 plus the reference TRBV5-4 and TRBJ2-7 genes for the other parts give the full variable domain: ETGVTQSPTHLIKTRGQQVTLRCSSQSGHNTVSWYQQALGQGPQFIFQYYREEENGRGNFPPRFSGLQFPNYSSELNVNALELDDSALYLCASSSRLAGTYEQYFGPGTRLTVT.